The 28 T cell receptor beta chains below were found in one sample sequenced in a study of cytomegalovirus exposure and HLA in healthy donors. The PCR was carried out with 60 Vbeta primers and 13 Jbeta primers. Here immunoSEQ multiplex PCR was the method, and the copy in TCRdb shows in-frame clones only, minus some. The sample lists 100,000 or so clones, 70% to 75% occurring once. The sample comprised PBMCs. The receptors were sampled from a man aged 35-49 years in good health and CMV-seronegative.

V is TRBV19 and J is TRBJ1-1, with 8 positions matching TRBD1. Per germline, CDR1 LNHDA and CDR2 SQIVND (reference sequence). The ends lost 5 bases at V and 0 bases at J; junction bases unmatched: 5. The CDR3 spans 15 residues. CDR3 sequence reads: CASSVQGVMNTEAFF. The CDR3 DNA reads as TGTGCCAGTAGTGTACAGGGGGTAATGAACACTGAAGCTTTCTTT. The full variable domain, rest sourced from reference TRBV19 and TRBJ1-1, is DGGITQSPKYLFRKEGQNVTLSCEQNLNHDAMYWYRQDPGQGLRLIYYSQIVNDFQKGDIAEGYSVSREKKESFPLTVTSAQKNPTAFYLCASSVQGVMNTEAFFGQGTRLTVV.

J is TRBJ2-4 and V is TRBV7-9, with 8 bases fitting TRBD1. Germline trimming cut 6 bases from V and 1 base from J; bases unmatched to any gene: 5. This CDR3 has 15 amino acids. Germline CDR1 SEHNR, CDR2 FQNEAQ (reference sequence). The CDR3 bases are TGTGCCAGCAGATCGACAGGGGAGGCCAAAAACATTCAGTACTTC. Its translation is CASRSTGEAKNIQYF.

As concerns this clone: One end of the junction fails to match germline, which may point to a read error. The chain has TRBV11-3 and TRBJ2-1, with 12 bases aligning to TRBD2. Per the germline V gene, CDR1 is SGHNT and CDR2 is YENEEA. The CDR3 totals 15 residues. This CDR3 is CTSSGETSGSYEQFF. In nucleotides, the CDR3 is TGTACCAGCAGCGGAGAGACTAGCGGGAGCTATGAGCAGTTCTTC.

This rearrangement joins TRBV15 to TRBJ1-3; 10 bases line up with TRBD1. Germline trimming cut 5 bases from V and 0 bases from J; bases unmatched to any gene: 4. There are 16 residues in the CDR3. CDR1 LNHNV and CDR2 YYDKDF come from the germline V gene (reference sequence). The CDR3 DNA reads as TGTGCCACCAGCTACCGGACAGGGGGCTCTGGAAACACCATATATTTT. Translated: CATSYRTGGSGNTIYF.

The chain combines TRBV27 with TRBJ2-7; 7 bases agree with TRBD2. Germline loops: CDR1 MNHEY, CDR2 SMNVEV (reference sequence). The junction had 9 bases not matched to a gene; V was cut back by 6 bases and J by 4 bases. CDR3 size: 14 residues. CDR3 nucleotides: TGTGCCAGCAGCTTAAGAGGCGGGAGTTACGAGCAGTACTTC. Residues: CASSLRGGSYEQYF.

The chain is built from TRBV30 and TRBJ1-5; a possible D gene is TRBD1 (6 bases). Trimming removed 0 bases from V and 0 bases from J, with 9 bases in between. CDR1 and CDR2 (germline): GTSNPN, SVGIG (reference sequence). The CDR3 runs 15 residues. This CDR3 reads CAWSVGQFSNQPQHF. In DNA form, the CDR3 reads TGTGCCTGGAGTGTTGGACAGTTTAGCAATCAGCCCCAGCATTTT.

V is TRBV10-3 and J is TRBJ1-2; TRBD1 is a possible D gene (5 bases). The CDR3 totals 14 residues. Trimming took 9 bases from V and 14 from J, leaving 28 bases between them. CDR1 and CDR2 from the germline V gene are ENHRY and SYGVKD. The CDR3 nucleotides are TGTGCCATACAGGATACTAGACGGGGGATGGCTTTTACCTTC. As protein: CAIQDTRRGMAFTF.

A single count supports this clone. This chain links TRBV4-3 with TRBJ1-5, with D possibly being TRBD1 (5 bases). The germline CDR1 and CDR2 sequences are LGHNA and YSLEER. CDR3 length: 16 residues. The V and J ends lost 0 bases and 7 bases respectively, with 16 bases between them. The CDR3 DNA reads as TGCGCCAGCAGCCAAGATACGGGGGGTGCGGGCCAGCCCCAGCATTTT. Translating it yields CASSQDTGGAGQPQHF.

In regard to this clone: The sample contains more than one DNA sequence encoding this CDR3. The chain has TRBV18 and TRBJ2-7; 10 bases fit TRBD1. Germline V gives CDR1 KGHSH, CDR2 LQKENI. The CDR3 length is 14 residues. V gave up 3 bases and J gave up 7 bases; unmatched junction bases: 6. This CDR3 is CASSPTTGGREQYF. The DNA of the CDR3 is TGTGCCAGCTCACCGACGACAGGGGGCCGGGAGCAGTACTTC.

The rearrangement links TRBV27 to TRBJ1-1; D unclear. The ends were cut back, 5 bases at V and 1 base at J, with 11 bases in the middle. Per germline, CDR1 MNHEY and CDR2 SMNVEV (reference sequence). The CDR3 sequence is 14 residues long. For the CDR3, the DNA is TGTGCCAGCAGTATCGGACTCACGAACACTGAAGCTTTCTTT. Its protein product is CASSIGLTNTEAFF.

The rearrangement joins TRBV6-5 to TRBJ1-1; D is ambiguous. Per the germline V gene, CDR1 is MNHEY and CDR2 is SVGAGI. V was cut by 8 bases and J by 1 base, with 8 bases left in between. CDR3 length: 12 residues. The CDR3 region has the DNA TGTGCCAGCGGAGGGAGGAACACTGAAGCTTTCTTT. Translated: CASGGRNTEAFF.

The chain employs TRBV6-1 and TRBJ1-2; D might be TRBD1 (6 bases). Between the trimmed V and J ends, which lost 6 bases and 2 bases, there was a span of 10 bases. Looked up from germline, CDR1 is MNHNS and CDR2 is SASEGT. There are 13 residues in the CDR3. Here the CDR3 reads CASRADSNYGYTF. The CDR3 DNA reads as TGTGCCAGCAGAGCGGACAGCAACTATGGCTACACCTTC.

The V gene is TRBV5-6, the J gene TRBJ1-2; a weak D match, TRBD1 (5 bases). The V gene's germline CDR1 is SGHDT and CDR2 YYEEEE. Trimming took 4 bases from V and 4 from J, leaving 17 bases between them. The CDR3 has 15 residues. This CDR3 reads CASSLGRGSGYGYTF. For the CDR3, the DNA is TGTGCCAGCAGCCTGGGGCGGGGGTCGGGCTATGGCTACACCTTC.

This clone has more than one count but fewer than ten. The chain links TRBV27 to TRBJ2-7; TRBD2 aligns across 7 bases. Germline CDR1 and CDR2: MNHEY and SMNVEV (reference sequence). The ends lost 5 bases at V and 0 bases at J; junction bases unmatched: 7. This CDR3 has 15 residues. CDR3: CASSPRGGSSYEQYF. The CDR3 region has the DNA TGTGCCAGCAGTCCTAGGGGCGGGAGCTCCTACGAGCAGTACTTC.

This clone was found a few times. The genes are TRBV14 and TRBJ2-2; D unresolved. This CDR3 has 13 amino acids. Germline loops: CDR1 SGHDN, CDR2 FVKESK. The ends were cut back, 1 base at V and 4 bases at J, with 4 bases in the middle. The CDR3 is CASSQVSTGELFF. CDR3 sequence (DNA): TGTGCCAGCAGCCAAGTATCCACCGGGGAGCTGTTTTTT.

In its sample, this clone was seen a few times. The CDR3 sequence is CASSGTGTRYEQYF. The CDR3 DNA is TGTGCCAGCAGTGGTACAGGGACGAGGTACGAGCAGTACTTC. This chain joins TRBV6-1 and TRBJ2-7; maybe TRBD1 (6 bases). The CDR3 sequence is 14 residues long. V lost 4 bases and J lost 4, with 14 bases in between. Germline V gene lookup returns CDR1 MNHNS and CDR2 SASEGT.

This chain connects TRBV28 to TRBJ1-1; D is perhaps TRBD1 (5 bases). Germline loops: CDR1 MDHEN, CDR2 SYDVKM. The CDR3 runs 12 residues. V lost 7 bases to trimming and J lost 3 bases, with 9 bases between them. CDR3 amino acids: CASTPGDTEAFF. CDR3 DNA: TGTGCCAGCACCCCGGGGGACACTGAAGCTTTCTTT.

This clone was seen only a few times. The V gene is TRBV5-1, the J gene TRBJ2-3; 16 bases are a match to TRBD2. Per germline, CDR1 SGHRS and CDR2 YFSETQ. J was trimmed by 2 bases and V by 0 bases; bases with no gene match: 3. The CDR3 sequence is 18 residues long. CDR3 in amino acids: CASSLEGLAGGITDTQYF. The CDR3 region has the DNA TGCGCCAGCAGCTTGGAGGGACTAGCGGGAGGGATCACAGATACGCAGTATTTT. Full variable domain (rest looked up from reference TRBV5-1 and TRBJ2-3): KAGVTQTPRYLIKTRGQQVTLSCSPISGHRSVSWYQQTPGQGLQFLFEYFSETQRNKGNFPGRFSGRQFSNSRSEMNVSTLELGDSALYLCASSLEGLAGGITDTQYFGPGTRLTVL.

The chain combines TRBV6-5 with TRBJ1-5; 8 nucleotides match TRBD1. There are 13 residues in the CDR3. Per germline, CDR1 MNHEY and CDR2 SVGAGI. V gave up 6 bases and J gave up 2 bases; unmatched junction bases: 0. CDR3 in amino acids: CASRGQGNQPQHF. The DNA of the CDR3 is TGTGCCAGCAGGGGACAGGGCAATCAGCCCCAGCATTTT.

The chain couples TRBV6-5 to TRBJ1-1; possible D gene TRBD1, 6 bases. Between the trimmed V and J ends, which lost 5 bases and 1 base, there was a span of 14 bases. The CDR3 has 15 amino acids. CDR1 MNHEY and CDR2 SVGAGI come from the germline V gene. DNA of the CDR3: TGTGCCAGCAGTCAAGACAGGAGCCCGAACACTGAAGCTTTCTTT. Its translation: CASSQDRSPNTEAFF.

The CDR3 region has the DNA TGTGCCAGCAGTCTTACAATGGCCTTTTACGAGCAGTACTTC. It is translated as CASSLTMAFYEQYF. The rearrangement links TRBV14 to TRBJ2-7; D is uncertain. The V end was cut by 6 bases, the J end by 4 bases, with 16 bases between. This CDR3 spans 14 amino acids. Germline V CDR1 and CDR2: SGHDN, FVKESK.

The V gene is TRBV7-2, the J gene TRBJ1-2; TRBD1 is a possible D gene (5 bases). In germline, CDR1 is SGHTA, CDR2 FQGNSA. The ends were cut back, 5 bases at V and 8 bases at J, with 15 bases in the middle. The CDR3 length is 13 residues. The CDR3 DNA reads TGTGCCAGCAGCCCGACCGGGACTGTGGGCTACACCTTC. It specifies CASSPTGTVGYTF.

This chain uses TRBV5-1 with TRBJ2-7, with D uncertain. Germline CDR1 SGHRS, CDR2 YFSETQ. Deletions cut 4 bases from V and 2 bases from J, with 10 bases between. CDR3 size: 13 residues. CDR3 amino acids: CASSAVQAYEQYF. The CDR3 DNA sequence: TGCGCCAGCAGCGCAGTCCAAGCCTACGAGCAGTACTTC.

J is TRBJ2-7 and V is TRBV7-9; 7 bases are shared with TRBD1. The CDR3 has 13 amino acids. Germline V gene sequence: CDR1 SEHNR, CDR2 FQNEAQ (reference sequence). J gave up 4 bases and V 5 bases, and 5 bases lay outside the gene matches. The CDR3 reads CASSEGQSYEQYF. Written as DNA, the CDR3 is TGTGCCAGCAGCGAGGGACAGAGTTACGAGCAGTACTTC.

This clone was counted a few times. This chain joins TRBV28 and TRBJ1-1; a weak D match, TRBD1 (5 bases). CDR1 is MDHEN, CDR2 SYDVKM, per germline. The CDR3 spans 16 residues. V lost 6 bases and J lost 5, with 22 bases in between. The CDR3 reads CASRNRGRVVWTEAFF. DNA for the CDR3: TGTGCCAGCAGGAACCGGGGGAGGGTTGTATGGACTGAAGCTTTCTTT.

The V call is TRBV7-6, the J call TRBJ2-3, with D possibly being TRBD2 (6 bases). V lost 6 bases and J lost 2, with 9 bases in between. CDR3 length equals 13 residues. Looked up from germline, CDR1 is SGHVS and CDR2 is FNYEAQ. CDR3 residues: CASRGGNTDTQYF. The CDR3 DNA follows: TGTGCCAGCAGAGGCGGGAACACAGATACGCAGTATTTT.

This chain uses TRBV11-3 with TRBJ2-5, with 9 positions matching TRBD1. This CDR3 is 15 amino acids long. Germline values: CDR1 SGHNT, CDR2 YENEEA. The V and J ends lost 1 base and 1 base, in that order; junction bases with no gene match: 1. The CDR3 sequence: CASSLGTGVQETQYF. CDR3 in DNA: TGTGCCAGCAGCTTAGGGACAGGGGTCCAAGAGACCCAGTACTTC.

For the CDR3, the DNA is TGTGCCTCAACTTTCGACGACAGGGCAGGAAAGACCCAGTACTTC. It codes for CASTFDDRAGKTQYF. This sequence joins TRBV30 and TRBJ2-5; TRBD1 aligns across 7 bases. This CDR3 has 15 amino acids. V was pared by 7 bases and J by 6 bases, with 17 bases of the junction left unmatched. Germline CDR1 reads GTSNPN; CDR2 reads SVGIG (reference sequence).